The rows below give T cell receptor beta chains drawn from one sample of a study of shared clonotypes between healthy human individuals. The assay was immunoSEQ multiplex PCR, and TCRdb's table has in-frame clones only and misses some. The top ten hold about 12% of the sample, which has hundreds of thousands of clones, around 76% seen once. Sequencing was carried out using PBMCs. The receptors come from a woman aged 40 to 49 in good health. Some clones in this sample may be carry-over from other donors' samples. CDR3s include the opening cysteine and the closing phenylalanine or tryptophan. The order of the fields is clone size, V gene, J gene, D gene, CDR3 protein, CDR3 DNA. D genes are given only for firm matches. Size values are once, few and many counts, or a class for expanded clones, and some rows have none.

size: NA; V: TRBV5-1; J: TRBJ1-2; D: NA; CDR3: CASSLLEDTSNYGYTF; DNA: TGCGCCAGCAGCTTGTTGGAAGATACTTCTAACTATGGCTACACCTTC
size: few; V: TRBV5-4; J: TRBJ2-1; D: TRBD2; CDR3: CASSSQAGGNYNEQFF; DNA: TGTGCCAGCAGTTCCCAAGCGGGAGGAAATTACAATGAGCAGTTCTTC
size: NA; V: TRBV9; J: TRBJ2-5; D: TRBD1; CDR3: CASSPRDRGSVETQYF; DNA: TGTGCCAGCAGCCCCCGGGACAGGGGAAGTGTGGAGACCCAGTACTTC
size: once; V: TRBV4-1; J: TRBJ2-3; D: NA; CDR3: CASSEGGADTQYF; DNA: TGCGCCAGCAGCGAGGGGGGCGCAGATACGCAGTATTTT
size: few; V: TRBV6-5; J: TRBJ1-1; D: TRBD1; CDR3: CASSGGDRRDTEAFF; DNA: TGTGCCAGCAGTGGGGGGGACAGGCGTGACACTGAAGCTTTCTTT
size: NA; V: TRBV7-8; J: TRBJ1-5; D: TRBD1; CDR3: CASSLATGGNQPQHF; DNA: TGTGCCAGCAGCTTAGCAACAGGGGGCAATCAGCCCCAGCATTTT
size: NA; V: TRBV6-4; J: TRBJ1-2; D: NA; CDR3: CASSDWPQGNYGYTF; DNA: TGTGCCAGCAGTGACTGGCCGCAGGGGAACTATGGCTACACCTTC
size: NA; V: TRBV7-8; J: TRBJ1-4; D: NA; CDR3: CASSPRGGGTATNEKLFF; DNA: TGTGCCAGCAGCCCACGGGGGGGAGGGACGGCAACTAATGAAAAACTGTTTTTT
size: NA; V: TRBV7-2; J: TRBJ2-5; D: TRBD1; CDR3: CASSGFGQGAETQYF; DNA: TGTGCCAGCAGCGGGTTTGGACAGGGAGCGGAGACCCAGTACTTC
size: NA; V: TRBV12-5; J: TRBJ2-7; D: NA; CDR3: CASGLVATNYEQYF; DNA: TGTGCTAGTGGTTTGGTCGCCACCAACTACGAGCAGTACTTC
size: NA; V: TRBV7-2; J: TRBJ2-5; D: NA; CDR3: CASSLVSGGRGVLGTQYF; DNA: TGTGCCAGCAGCTTAGTGAGTGGAGGGCGGGGTGTCCTCGGGACCCAGTACTTC
size: NA; V: TRBV5-1; J: TRBJ1-1; D: TRBD1; CDR3: CASGTGGKTEAFF; DNA: TGCGCCAGCGGGACAGGAGGGAAGACTGAAGCTTTCTTT
size: NA; V: TRBV30; J: TRBJ1-2; D: TRBD1; CDR3: CAWAGQDYGYTF; DNA: TGTGCCTGGGCCGGACAGGATTATGGCTACACCTTC
size: NA; V: TRBV4-1; J: TRBJ2-5; D: NA; CDR3: CASSQDPSRGTQYF; DNA: TGCGCCAGCAGCCAAGACCCTAGCCGAGGGACCCAGTACTTC
size: NA; V: TRBV13; J: TRBJ1-1; D: TRBD1; CDR3: CASSHPYPTGENTEAFF; DNA: TGTGCCAGCAGCCACCCTTACCCGACAGGGGAGAACACTGAAGCTTTCTTT
size: NA; V: TRBV7-2; J: TRBJ1-1; D: NA; CDR3: CASSLNPPRASNTEAFF; DNA: TGTGCCAGCAGCTTAAATCCGCCTAGGGCTTCGAACACTGAAGCTTTCTTT
size: NA; V: TRBV15; J: TRBJ1-5; D: NA; CDR3: CATSRFRGPSNQPQHF; DNA: TGTGCCACCAGCAGATTTCGGGGACCCAGCAATCAGCCCCAGCATTTT
size: NA; V: TRBV10-3; J: TRBJ2-7; D: NA; CDR3: CAISTNRDEQYF; DNA: TGTGCCATCAGTACAAACAGGGACGAGCAGTACTTC
size: NA; V: TRBV5-1; J: TRBJ1-3; D: NA; CDR3: CASSLDAQNTIYF; DNA: TGCGCCAGCAGCTTGGACGCCCAAAACACCATATATTTT
size: NA; V: TRBV7-2; J: TRBJ2-5; D: TRBD1; CDR3: CASSRDRGETQYF; DNA: TGTGCCAGCAGCCGGGACAGGGGAGAGACCCAGTACTTC
size: NA; V: TRBV29-1; J: TRBJ1-2; D: NA; CDR3: CSVEMMGRGYTF; DNA: TGCAGCGTTGAAATGATGGGGCGAGGCTACACCTTC
size: few; V: TRBV7-9; J: TRBJ2-7; D: NA; CDR3: CASGEGGSSYEQYF; DNA: TGTGCCAGCGGGGAAGGAGGGAGCTCCTACGAGCAGTACTTC
size: NA; V: TRBV4-2; J: TRBJ1-5; D: NA; CDR3: CASSLRTEHQPQHF; DNA: TGTGCCAGCAGCTTAAGGACGGAACATCAGCCCCAGCATTTT
size: few; V: TRBV19; J: TRBJ1-5; D: NA; CDR3: CASSPPPYDSNQPQHF; DNA: TGTGCCAGTAGCCCTCCTCCCTATGACAGCAATCAGCCCCAGCATTTT
size: many; V: TRBV30; J: TRBJ1-5; D: NA; CDR3: CAWSLNSNQPQHF; DNA: TGTGCCTGGAGTCTTAATAGCAATCAGCCCCAGCATTTT
size: NA; V: TRBV7-8; J: TRBJ1-5; D: TRBD1; CDR3: CASSWRDRGLRDQPQHF; DNA: TGTGCCAGCAGCTGGCGGGACAGGGGGCTTAGGGATCAGCCCCAGCATTTT
size: few; V: TRBV29-1; J: TRBJ2-2; D: NA; CDR3: CSVVGNTGELFF; DNA: TGCAGCGTTGTTGGGAACACCGGGGAGCTGTTTTTT
size: once; V: TRBV30; J: TRBJ1-1; D: NA; CDR3: CAWSRDRTSEAFF; DNA: TGTGCCTGGAGTCGAGACAGGACAAGTGAAGCTTTCTTT
size: NA; V: TRBV30; J: TRBJ2-7; D: TRBD2; CDR3: CAWSGAPGLADYEQYF; DNA: TGTGCCTGGAGTGGGGCTCCGGGACTAGCTGATTACGAGCAGTACTTC
size: NA; V: TRBV7-6; J: TRBJ2-5; D: TRBD2; CDR3: CASSRPGLPYQETQYF; DNA: TGTGCCAGCAGCAGGCCGGGACTACCCTACCAAGAGACCCAGTACTTC
size: NA; V: TRBV9; J: TRBJ1-1; D: TRBD1; CDR3: CASSAHRGAEAFF; DNA: TGTGCCAGCAGCGCCCACAGGGGCGCTGAAGCTTTCTTT
size: NA; V: TRBV7-6; J: TRBJ2-1; D: TRBD2; CDR3: CASSQGLAGDNEQFF; DNA: TGTGCCAGCAGCCAGGGACTAGCGGGAGACAATGAGCAGTTCTTC
size: once; V: TRBV27; J: TRBJ1-2; D: TRBD1; CDR3: CASSLMAPRTGGNGYTF; DNA: TGTGCCAGCAGTTTAATGGCCCCCAGGACAGGGGGAAATGGCTACACCTTC
size: NA; V: TRBV29-1; J: TRBJ2-1; D: TRBD2; CDR3: CSVRTSGANEQFF; DNA: TGCAGCGTGCGGACTAGCGGGGCCAATGAGCAGTTCTTC
size: once; V: TRBV5-1; J: TRBJ1-1; D: NA; CDR3: CASSLGGAANTEAFF; DNA: TGCGCCAGCAGTTTGGGAGGGGCAGCTAACACTGAAGCTTTCTTT
size: NA; V: TRBV15; J: TRBJ2-5; D: TRBD1; CDR3: CATSVTGVAQYF; DNA: TGTGCCACCAGCGTTACAGGGGTGGCCCAGTACTTC
size: NA; V: TRBV7-3; J: TRBJ2-3; D: NA; CDR3: CASTSGDTQYF; DNA: TGTGCCAGCACCTCCGGTGATACGCAGTATTTT
size: NA; V: TRBV10-3; J: TRBJ2-5; D: TRBD2; CDR3: CAISGTSRETQYF; DNA: TGTGCCATCAGTGGGACTAGTCGGGAGACCCAGTACTTC
size: NA; V: TRBV2; J: TRBJ1-2; D: NA; CDR3: CASNGGRPNYTF; DNA: TGTGCCAGCAACGGCGGCCGGCCCAACTACACCTTC
size: NA; V: TRBV2; J: TRBJ2-3; D: TRBD2; CDR3: CASMAGVGMGEDTQYF; DNA: TGTGCCAGCATGGCGGGAGTTGGAATGGGAGAAGATACGCAGTATTTT
size: NA; V: TRBV5-1; J: TRBJ1-2; D: NA; CDR3: CASSLGDGLGGYGYTF; DNA: TGCGCCAGCAGCTTGGGGGACGGCCTAGGTGGCTATGGCTACACCTTC
size: once; V: TRBV21-1; J: TRBJ2-3; D: NA; CDR3: CASTPGVRGDTQYF; DNA: TGTGCCAGCACCCCAGGGGTTCGGGGAGATACGCAGTATTTT
size: NA; V: TRBV11-2; J: TRBJ2-1; D: NA; CDR3: CASSLDQMLATYNEQFF; DNA: TGTGCCAGCAGCTTAGATCAGATGCTAGCTACCTACAATGAGCAGTTCTTC
size: NA; V: TRBV4-2; J: TRBJ2-5; D: TRBD1; CDR3: CASSQAGQGAETQYF; DNA: TGTGCCAGCAGCCAAGCCGGTCAGGGGGCCGAGACCCAGTACTTC
size: NA; V: TRBV7-2; J: TRBJ2-1; D: NA; CDR3: CASSLAVADNEQFF; DNA: TGTGCCAGCAGCTTAGCAGTAGCGGACAATGAGCAGTTCTTC
size: NA; V: TRBV11-2; J: TRBJ2-5; D: NA; CDR3: CASSLYRSGEGGWETQYF; DNA: TGTGCCAGCAGTCTCTACCGGAGTGGAGAGGGGGGTTGGGAGACCCAGTACTTC